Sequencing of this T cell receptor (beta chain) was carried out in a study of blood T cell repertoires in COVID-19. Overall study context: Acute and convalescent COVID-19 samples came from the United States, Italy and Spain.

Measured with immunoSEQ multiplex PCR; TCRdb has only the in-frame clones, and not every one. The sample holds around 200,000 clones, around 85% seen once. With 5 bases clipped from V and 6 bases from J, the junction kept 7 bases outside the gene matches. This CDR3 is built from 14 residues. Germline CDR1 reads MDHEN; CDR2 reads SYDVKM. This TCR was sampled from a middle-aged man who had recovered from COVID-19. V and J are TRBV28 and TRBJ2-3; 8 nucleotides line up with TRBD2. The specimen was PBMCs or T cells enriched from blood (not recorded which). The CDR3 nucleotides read TGTGCCAGCAGTGCAGCGGGGGCGGGGGATACGCAGTATTTT. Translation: CASSAAGAGDTQYF.